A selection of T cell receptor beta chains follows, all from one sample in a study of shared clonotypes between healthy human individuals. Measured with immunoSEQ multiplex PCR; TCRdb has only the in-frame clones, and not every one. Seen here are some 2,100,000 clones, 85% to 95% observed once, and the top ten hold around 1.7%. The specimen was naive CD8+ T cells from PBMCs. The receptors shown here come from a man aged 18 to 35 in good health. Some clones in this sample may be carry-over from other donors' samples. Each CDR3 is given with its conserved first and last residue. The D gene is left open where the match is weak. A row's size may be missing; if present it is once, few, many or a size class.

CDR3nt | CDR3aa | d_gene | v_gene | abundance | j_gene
TGTGCCAGCGGAGAAAGGGGCTCCTACGAGCAGTACTTC | CASGERGSYEQYF | - | TRBV19 | - | TRBJ2-7
TGTGCCAGTAGTATAATTTGGCAGAACACTGAAGCTTTCTTT | CASSIIWQNTEAFF | - | TRBV19 | - | TRBJ1-1
TGTGCCAGCAGCTTGGGTCCCGGGGAGCTGTTTTTT | CASSLGPGELFF | - | TRBV11-2 | - | TRBJ2-2
TGCGCCAGCAGTCTGGCTCGGGGGGCCTCCTACGAGCAGTACTTC | CASSLARGASYEQYF | - | TRBV4-3 | once | TRBJ2-7
TGTGCCAGCAGCGTAGGGCGGACTACCTACGAGCAGTACTTC | CASSVGRTTYEQYF | - | TRBV9 | - | TRBJ2-7
TGTGCCAGCAGTGAAGGGATTTCTAGCACAGATACGCAGTATTTT | CASSEGISSTDTQYF | - | TRBV2 | - | TRBJ2-3
TGCAGCGTTGCCGTACTGGGGCTAGCGGGAAAGGTCTACGAGCAGTACTTC | CSVAVLGLAGKVYEQYF | TRBD2 | TRBV29-1 | once | TRBJ2-7
TGTGCCAGCAGCTTAGGGAAAGGCCACGGATACGAGCAGTACTTC | CASSLGKGHGYEQYF | - | TRBV11-2 | - | TRBJ2-7
TGTGCCAGCAGCCGAGCCGGACAGGCCTCTGGAGATACGCAGTATTTT | CASSRAGQASGDTQYF | TRBD1 | TRBV7-9 | - | TRBJ2-3
TGTGCCAGCACCCTAGGACAGGGGTTATCAGGAGAGACCCAGTACTTC | CASTLGQGLSGETQYF | TRBD1 | TRBV9 | once | TRBJ2-5
TGTGCCTGGAGTGTAAACAATCAGCCCCAGCATTTT | CAWSVNNQPQHF | - | TRBV30 | - | TRBJ1-5
TGTGCCAGCAGCTTAGACAGTCAGCCCCAGCATTTT | CASSLDSQPQHF | - | TRBV7-9 | few | TRBJ1-5
TGCGCCAGCAGCCAAGATCGTATCGATCAGCCCCAGCATTTT | CASSQDRIDQPQHF | - | TRBV4-3 | once | TRBJ1-5
TGTGCCAGTAGTATTAAGGGAACCTACGAGCAGTACTTC | CASSIKGTYEQYF | - | TRBV19 | - | TRBJ2-7
TGTGCCACCAGCAGAGGAGCAGGATCTGCGTCCTACGAGCAGTACTTC | CATSRGAGSASYEQYF | - | TRBV15 | - | TRBJ2-7
TGTGCCAGCAGTTACGGGGGGCAGGATCAGCCCCAGCATTTT | CASSYGGQDQPQHF | - | TRBV6-5 | - | TRBJ1-5
TGTGCCAGCAGTCCACTTGGGTACAATCCGCAGTATTTT | CASSPLGYNPQYF | - | TRBV28 | - | TRBJ2-3
TGTGCCAGCAGCCAACACCGGGACAGAAGGACCGGGGAGCTGTTTTTT | CASSQHRDRRTGELFF | TRBD1 | TRBV5-5 | - | TRBJ2-2
TGTGCCAGCAGTTTATTTCGGGGGAGACAGAACGAGCAGTACTTC | CASSLFRGRQNEQYF | - | TRBV27 | - | TRBJ2-7
TGTGCCTGGATAAGGGAAACGGGAGGTACATACAATGAGCAGTTCTTC | CAWIRETGGTYNEQFF | TRBD2 | TRBV30 | - | TRBJ2-1
TGTGCCAGCTCACCAGGTAGCAGGAACACTGAAGCTTTCTTT | CASSPGSRNTEAFF | - | TRBV18 | - | TRBJ1-1
TGTGCCTGGAGTGTGTGGACGCCCAGGGGAAGCACAGATACGCAGTATTTT | CAWSVWTPRGSTDTQYF | - | TRBV30 | - | TRBJ2-3